This T cell receptor (beta chain) emerged from a study of CD8+ T cells in alopecia areata. Study in general: Treatment of the treated patients consisted of oral tofacitinib, 5 to 10 mg twice daily. Severity of treated patients was scored by affected scalp percentage.

Note on this clone: The antigen remains undetermined.

Study-level points and caveats: Relative to normal scalp, lesional scalp, especially alopecia totalis/universalis, showed higher clonality.

The CDR3 runs to 15 residues. J lost 4 bases, V lost 3 bases, and 8 bases had no gene match. Germline V gives CDR1 LGHNA, CDR2 YNFKEQ. The treatment denotes: oral pan-JAK inhibitor, 5-10 mg twice daily. The sequencing template was cDNA reverse transcribed from extracted RNA. Clones were sequenced by immunoSEQ multiplex PCR, and TCRdb holds only the in-frame ones, with some missing. This sample has about 200,000 clones, with around two fifths found just once. The chain combines TRBV4-2 with TRBJ2-7; 8 positions agree with TRBD1. Here the sequenced sample was CD4+ T cells sorted from blood, taken between weeks 30 and 35, from a patient treated with tofacitinib. This TCR derives from a human donor with alopecia areata. The CDR3 nucleotides read TGTGCCAGCAGCCAGCTCTCTACAGGGGGATACGAGCAGTACTTC. This gives the protein CASSQLSTGGYEQYF.